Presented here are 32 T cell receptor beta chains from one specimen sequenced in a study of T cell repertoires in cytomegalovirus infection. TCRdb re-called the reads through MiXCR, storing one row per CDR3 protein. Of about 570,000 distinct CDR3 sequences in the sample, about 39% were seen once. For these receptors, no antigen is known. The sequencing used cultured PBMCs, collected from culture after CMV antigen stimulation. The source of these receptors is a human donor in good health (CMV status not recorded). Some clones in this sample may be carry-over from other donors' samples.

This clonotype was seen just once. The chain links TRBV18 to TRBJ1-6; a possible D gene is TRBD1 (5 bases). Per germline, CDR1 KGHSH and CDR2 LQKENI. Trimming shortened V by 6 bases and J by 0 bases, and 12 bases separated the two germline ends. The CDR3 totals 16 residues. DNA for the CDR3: TGTGCCAGCTCGGAGGACATCCGCTCCTATAATTCACCCCTCCACTTT. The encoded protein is CASSEDIRSYNSPLHF.

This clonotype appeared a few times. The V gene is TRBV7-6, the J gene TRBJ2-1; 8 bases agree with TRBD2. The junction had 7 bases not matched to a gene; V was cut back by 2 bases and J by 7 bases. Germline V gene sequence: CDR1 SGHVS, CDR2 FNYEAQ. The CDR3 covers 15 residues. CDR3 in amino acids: CASSLSSGGVNEQFF. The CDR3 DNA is TGTGCCAGCAGCTTATCCTCGGGGGGGGTGAATGAGCAGTTCTTC.

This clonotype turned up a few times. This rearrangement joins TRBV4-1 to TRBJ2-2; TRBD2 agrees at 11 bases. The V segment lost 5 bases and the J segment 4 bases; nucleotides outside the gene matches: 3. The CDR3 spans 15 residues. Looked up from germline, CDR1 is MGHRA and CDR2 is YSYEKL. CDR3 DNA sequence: TGCGCCAGCAGCAAACTAGCGGGGGTCACCGGGGAGCTGTTTTTT. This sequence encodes CASSKLAGVTGELFF.

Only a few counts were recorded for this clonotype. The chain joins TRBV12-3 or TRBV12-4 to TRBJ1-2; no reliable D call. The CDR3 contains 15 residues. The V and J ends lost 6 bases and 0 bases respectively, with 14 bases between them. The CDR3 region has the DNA TGTGCCAGCAGCTCAAACCCAGATGCTAACTATGGCTACACCTTC. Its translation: CASSSNPDANYGYTF.

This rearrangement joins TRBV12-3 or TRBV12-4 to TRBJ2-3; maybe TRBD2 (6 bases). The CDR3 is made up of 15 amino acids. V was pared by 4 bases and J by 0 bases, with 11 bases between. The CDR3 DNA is TGTGCCAGCAGTTCGATCGGGGGAAGCACAGATACGCAGTATTTT. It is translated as CASSSIGGSTDTQYF.

The CDR3 region is CASSLVGELAGTDTQYF. In DNA, the CDR3 is TGTGCCAGCAGCTTAGTCGGGGAACTAGCGGGCACAGATACGCAGTATTTT. The gene calls are TRBV7-2 and TRBJ2-3; 8 nucleotides match TRBD2. Germline V gene sequence: CDR1 SGHTA, CDR2 FQGNSA. CDR3 length equals 17 residues. V lost 1 base, J lost 1 base, and 7 bases stayed unmatched.

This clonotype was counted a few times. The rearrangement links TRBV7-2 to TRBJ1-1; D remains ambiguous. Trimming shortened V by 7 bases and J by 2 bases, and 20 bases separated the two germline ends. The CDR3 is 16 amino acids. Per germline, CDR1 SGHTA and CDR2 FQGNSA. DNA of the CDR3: TGTGCCAGCACCTCTTACCCGGCAGGACCTAACACTGAAGCTTTCTTT. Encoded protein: CASTSYPAGPNTEAFF.

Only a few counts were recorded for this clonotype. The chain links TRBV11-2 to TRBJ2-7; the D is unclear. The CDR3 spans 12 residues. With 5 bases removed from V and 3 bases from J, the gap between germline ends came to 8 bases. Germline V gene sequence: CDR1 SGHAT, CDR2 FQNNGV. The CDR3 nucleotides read TGTGCCAGCAGCCTCCCTGACTACGAGCAGTACTTC. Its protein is CASSLPDYEQYF.

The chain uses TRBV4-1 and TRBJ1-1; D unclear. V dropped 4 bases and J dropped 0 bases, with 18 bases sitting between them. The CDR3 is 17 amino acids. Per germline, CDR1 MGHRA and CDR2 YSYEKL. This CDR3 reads CASSPRIGPSMNTEAFF. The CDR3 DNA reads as TGCGCCAGCAGCCCGAGAATTGGGCCAAGCATGAACACTGAAGCTTTCTTT.

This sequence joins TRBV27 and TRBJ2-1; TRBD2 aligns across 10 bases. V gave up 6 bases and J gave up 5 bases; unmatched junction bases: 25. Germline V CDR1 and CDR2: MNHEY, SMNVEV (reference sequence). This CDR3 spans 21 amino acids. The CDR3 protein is CASSPLPGGGAGGPQDNEQFF. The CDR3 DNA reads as TGTGCCAGCAGCCCCCTCCCCGGGGGTGGAGCGGGAGGGCCCCAGGACAATGAGCAGTTCTTC.

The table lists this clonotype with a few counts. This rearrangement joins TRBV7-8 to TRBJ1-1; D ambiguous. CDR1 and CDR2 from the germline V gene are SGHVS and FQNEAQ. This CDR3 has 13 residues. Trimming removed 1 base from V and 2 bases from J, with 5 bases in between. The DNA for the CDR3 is TGTGCCAGCAGCTTAGTTGACAACACTGAAGCTTTCTTT. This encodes CASSLVDNTEAFF.

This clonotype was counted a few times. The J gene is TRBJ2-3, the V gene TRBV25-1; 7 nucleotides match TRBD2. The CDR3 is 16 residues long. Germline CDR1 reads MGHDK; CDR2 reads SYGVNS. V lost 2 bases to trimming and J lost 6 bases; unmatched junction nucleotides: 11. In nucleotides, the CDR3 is TGTGCCAGCAGTGAAGTAATGGGGGGGAGAACGGATACGCAGTATTTT. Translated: CASSEVMGGRTDTQYF. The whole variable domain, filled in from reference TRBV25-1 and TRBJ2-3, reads EADIYQTPRYLVIGTGKKITLECSQTMGHDKMYWYQQDPGMELHLIHYSYGVNSTEKGDLSSESTVSRIRTEHFPLTLESARPSHTSQYLCASSEVMGGRTDTQYFGPGTRLTVL.

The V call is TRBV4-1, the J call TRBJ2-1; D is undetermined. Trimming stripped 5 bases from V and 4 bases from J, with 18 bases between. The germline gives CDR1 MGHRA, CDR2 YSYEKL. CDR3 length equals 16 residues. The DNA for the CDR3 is TGCGCCAGCAGCTTTCGGGCCCCCTCTCGTTACAATGAGCAGTTCTTC. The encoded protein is CASSFRAPSRYNEQFF.

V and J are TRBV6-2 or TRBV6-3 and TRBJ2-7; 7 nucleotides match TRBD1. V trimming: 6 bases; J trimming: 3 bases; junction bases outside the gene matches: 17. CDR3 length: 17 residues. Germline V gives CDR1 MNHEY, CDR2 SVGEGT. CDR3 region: CASRPVGWDRSHYEQYF. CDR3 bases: TGTGCCAGCAGACCCGTTGGGTGGGACAGATCCCACTACGAGCAGTACTTC.

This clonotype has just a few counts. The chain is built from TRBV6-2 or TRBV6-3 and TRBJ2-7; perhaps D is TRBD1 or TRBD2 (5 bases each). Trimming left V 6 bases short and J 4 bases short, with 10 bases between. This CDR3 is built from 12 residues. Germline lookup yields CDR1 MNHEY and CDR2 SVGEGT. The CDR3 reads CASSDEGYEQYF. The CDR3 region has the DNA TGTGCCAGCAGCGACGAGGGGTACGAGCAGTACTTC.

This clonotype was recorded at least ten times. CDR3 loop: CASSLIVGELFF. In DNA form, the CDR3 reads TGTGCCAGCAGCTTAATAGTCGGGGAGCTGTTTTTT. V is TRBV7-2 and J is TRBJ2-2; D gene ambiguous. Germline CDR1 SGHTA, CDR2 FQGNSA. The CDR3 covers 12 residues. With 2 bases removed from V and 7 bases from J, the gap between germline ends came to 5 bases.

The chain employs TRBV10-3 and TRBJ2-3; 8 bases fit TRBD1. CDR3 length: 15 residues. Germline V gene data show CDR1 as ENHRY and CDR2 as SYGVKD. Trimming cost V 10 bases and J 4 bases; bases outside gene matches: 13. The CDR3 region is CATLLDRDLADTQYF. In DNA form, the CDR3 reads TGTGCCACTCTATTGGACAGGGATTTAGCAGATACGCAGTATTTT.

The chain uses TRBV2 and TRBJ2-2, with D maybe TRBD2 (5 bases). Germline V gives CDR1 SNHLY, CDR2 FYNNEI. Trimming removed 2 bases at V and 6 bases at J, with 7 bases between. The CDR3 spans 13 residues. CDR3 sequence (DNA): TGTGCCAGCAGTGAATTCGGGGCCGGGGAGCTGTTTTTT. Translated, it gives CASSEFGAGELFF. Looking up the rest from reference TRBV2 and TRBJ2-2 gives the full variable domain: EPEVTQTPSHQVTQMGQEVILRCVPISNHLYFYWYRQILGQKVEFLVSFYNNEISEKSEIFDDQFSVERPDGSNFTLKIRSTKLEDSAMYFCASSEFGAGELFFGEGSRLTVL.

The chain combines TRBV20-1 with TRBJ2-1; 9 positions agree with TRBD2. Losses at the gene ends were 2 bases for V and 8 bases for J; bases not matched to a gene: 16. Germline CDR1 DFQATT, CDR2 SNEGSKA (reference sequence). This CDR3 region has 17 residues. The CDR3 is CSARSTRGSGGSDEQFF. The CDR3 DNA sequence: TGCAGTGCTAGATCTACCCGGGGTAGCGGGGGTTCCGATGAGCAGTTCTTC.

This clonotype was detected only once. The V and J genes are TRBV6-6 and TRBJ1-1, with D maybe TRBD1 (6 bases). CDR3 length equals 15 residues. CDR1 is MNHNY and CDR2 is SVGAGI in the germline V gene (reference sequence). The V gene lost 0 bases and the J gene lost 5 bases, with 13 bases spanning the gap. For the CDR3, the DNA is TGTGCCAGCAGTTACTCGAGGGGGGACACGACTGAAGCTTTCTTT. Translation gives CASSYSRGDTTEAFF.

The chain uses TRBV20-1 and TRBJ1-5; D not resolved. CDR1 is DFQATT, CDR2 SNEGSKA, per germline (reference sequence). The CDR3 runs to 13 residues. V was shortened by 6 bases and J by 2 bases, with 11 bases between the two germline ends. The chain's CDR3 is CSASPGGNQPQHF. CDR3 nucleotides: TGCAGTGCAAGTCCCGGCGGCAATCAGCCCCAGCATTTT.

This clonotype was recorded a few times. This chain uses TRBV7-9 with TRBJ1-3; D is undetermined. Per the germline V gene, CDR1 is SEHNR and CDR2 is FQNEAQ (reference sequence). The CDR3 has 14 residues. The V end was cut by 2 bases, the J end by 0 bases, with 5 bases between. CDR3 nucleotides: TGTGCCAGCAGCTTACAGAGCTCTGGAAACACCATATATTTT. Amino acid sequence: CASSLQSSGNTIYF.

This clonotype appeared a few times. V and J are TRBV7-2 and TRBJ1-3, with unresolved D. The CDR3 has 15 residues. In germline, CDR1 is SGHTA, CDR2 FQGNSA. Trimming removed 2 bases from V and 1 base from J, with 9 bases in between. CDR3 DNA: TGTGCCAGCAGCTTACTTCATCGATCTGGAAACACCATATATTTT. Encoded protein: CASSLLHRSGNTIYF.

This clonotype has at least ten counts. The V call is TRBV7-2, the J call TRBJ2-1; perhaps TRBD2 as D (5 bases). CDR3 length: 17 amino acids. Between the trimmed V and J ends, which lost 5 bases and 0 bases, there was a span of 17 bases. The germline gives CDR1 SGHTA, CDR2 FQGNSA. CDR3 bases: TGTGCCAGCAGCCCTCGGGGAGCGGCCAGCTCCTACAATGAGCAGTTCTTC. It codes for CASSPRGAASSYNEQFF.

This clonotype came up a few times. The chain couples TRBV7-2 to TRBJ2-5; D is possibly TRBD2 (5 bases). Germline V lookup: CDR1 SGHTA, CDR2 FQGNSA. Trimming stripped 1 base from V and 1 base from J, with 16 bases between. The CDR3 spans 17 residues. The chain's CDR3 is CASSLGTPGSGQETQYF. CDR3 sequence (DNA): TGTGCCAGCAGCTTAGGGACCCCGGGGAGCGGCCAAGAGACCCAGTACTTC.

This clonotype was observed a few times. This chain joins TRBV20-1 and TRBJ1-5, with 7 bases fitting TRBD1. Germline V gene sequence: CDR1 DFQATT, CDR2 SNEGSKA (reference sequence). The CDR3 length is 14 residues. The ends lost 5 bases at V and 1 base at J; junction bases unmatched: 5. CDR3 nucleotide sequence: TGCAGTGCTCGGGACAGCCGCAGCAATCAGCCCCAGCATTTT. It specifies CSARDSRSNQPQHF.

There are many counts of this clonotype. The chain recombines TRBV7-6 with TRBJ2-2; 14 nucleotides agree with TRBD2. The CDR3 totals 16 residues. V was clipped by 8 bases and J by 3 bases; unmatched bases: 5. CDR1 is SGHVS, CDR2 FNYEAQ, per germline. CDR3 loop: CASRTSGGHYTGELFF. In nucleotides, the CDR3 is TGTGCCAGCCGGACTAGCGGGGGGCACTACACCGGGGAGCTGTTTTTT.

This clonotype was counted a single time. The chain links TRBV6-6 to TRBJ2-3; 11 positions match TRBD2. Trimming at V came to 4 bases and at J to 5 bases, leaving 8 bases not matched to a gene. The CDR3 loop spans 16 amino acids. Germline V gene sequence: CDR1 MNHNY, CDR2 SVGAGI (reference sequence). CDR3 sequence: CASSSELAGAGDTQYF. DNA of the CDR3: TGTGCCAGCAGTTCGGAACTAGCGGGGGCGGGAGATACGCAGTATTTT.

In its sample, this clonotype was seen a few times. CDR3 in DNA: TGTGCCAGCAGCTTTGGACTAGCGGAAAGAGATACGCAGTATTTT. It is translated as CASSFGLAERDTQYF. The chain is built from TRBV11-3 and TRBJ2-3; 10 nucleotides align to TRBD2. CDR1 and CDR2 (germline): SGHNT, YENEEA. There are 15 residues in the CDR3. J gave up 5 bases and V 3 bases, and 5 bases lay outside the gene matches.

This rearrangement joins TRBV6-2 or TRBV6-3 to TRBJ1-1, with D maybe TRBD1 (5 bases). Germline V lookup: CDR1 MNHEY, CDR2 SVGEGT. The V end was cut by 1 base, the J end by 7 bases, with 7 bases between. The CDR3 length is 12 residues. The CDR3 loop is CASSYYRLEAFF. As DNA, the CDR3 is TGTGCCAGCAGTTACTACAGGCTTGAAGCTTTCTTT.

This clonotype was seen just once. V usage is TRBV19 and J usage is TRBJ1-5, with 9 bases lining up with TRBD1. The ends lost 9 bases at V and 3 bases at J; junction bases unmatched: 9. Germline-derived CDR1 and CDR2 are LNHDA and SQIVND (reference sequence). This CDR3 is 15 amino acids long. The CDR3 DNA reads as TGTGCCAGCGCCGAGACAGGGGGTATCAATCAGCCCCAGCATTTT. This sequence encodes CASAETGGINQPQHF.

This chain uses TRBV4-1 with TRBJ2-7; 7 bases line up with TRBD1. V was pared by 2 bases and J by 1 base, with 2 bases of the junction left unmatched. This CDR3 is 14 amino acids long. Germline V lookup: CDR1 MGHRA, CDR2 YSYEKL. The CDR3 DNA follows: TGCGCCAGCAGCCAACCGGGACAGTCCTACGAGCAGTACTTC. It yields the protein CASSQPGQSYEQYF.